Presented here are 5 T cell receptor beta chains from one specimen sequenced in a study of blood T cell repertoires in COVID-19. Profiling relied on immunoSEQ multiplex PCR, and the TCRdb table lists in-frame clones only, not all of them. The repertoire has about 150,000 clones, 91% of them found once; the top ten carry less than 0.6%. Sequences were obtained from peripheral blood. All receptors derive from a man in his fifties or sixties with acute or convalescent COVID-19.

V and J are TRBV4-1 and TRBJ1-5; D might be TRBD1 (5 bases). The CDR3 consists of 16 residues. V was shortened by 0 bases and J by 3 bases, with 12 bases between the two germline ends. The germline V gene encodes CDR1 MGHRA and CDR2 YSYEKL. CDR3 protein: CASSQDQGRINQPQHF. CDR3 DNA: TGCGCCAGCAGCCAAGATCAGGGTCGGATCAATCAGCCCCAGCATTTT.

This rearrangement joins TRBV9 to TRBJ2-7; 9 bases are shared with TRBD2. After removal of 0 bases from V and 0 bases from J, the junction contained 1 base not matched to a gene. The CDR3 totals 15 residues. Germline values: CDR1 SGDLS, CDR2 YYNGEE. The CDR3 sequence: CASSVGREGSYEQYF. CDR3 DNA: TGTGCCAGCAGCGTAGGGCGGGAGGGCTCCTACGAGCAGTACTTC.

CDR3 nucleotide sequence: TGTGCCATCAGTGAGACTAGCGGGAGTCATGAGCAGTTCTTC. It codes for CAISETSGSHEQFF. The V and J genes are TRBV10-3 and TRBJ2-1; 11 bases agree with TRBD2. There are 14 residues in the CDR3. Germline V gene data show CDR1 as ENHRY and CDR2 as SYGVKD. J was trimmed by 8 bases and V by 2 bases; bases with no gene match: 2.

V and J are TRBV28 and TRBJ2-7; a possible D gene is TRBD1 (8 bases). The CDR3 totals 15 residues. Trimming shortened V by 6 bases and J by 6 bases, and 21 bases separated the two germline ends. Per the germline V gene, CDR1 is MDHEN and CDR2 is SYDVKM. The CDR3 DNA reads TGTGCCAGCAGCCAAGGGGGGGACAGGCGATCCGAGCAGTACTTC. Its protein product is CASSQGGDRRSEQYF.

The CDR3 DNA is TGCGCCAGCAGCTTCACGGGACAATCCTACAATGAGCAGTTCTTC. This translates into CASSFTGQSYNEQFF. V usage is TRBV5-1 and J usage is TRBJ2-1, with TRBD1 as a possible D gene (6 bases). From germline, CDR1 is SGHRS and CDR2 YFSETQ. The CDR3 is 15 residues long. Trimming shortened V by 2 bases and J by 1 base, and 10 bases separated the two germline ends.